This T cell receptor (beta chain) was retrieved from a study of OX40 agonist ivuxolimab in advanced cancers. This CDR3 contains 16 residues. V dropped 0 bases and J dropped 5 bases, with 14 bases sitting between them. Germline CDR1 reads SGDLS; CDR2 reads YYNGEE. General observations from the study: Still undetermined is the antigen specificity of the expanded peripheral T cells. Partial responders at 0.1-3.0 mg/kg had among the lowest clonal expansion.

Comments on this clone: Its antigen is not known. Other nucleotide sequences in the sample specify the same CDR3.

Using immunoSEQ multiplex PCR, the repertoire was profiled, and TCRdb retains in-frame clones only, with some absent. The data contain 65,000 to 80,000 clones, under 85% of them singletons. The chain combines TRBV9 with TRBJ1-4; perhaps TRBD1 as D (5 bases). The sample consisted of CD4+ or CD8+ T cells sorted from blood, taken in a trial of the OX40 agonist ivuxolimab. The sequence was collected from an adult with an advanced solid tumor such as melanoma, head and neck, liver or kidney cancer. This CDR3 reads CASSVAQGGTNEKLFF. The DNA of the CDR3 is TGTGCCAGCAGCGTAGCCCAGGGAGGCACAAATGAAAAACTGTTTTTT.